This TCR beta chain was sequenced during a study of T cells in Graves' hyperthyroidism and ophthalmopathy. V shed 7 bases and J 6 bases; nucleotides not matched to a gene: 5. Germline loops: CDR1 MNHNS, CDR2 SASEGT. The CDR3 contains 13 residues. Amplification of TCR beta CDR3 regions was performed using RNA transcripts as template. The TCR CDR3 was amplified in a first-round RT-PCR using the HTBI primer set. TCRdb processed the multiplex PCR reads anew with MiXCR; each CDR3 protein has one entry. The sample carries around 180,000 distinct CDR3 sequences, over 15% recorded once. This chain uses TRBV6-1 with TRBJ2-2, with 7 bases matching TRBD1. The sequenced sample consisted of blood. This receptor was taken from a woman between 50 and 59 years old with Graves' hyperthyroidism. The CDR3 bases are TGTGCCAGCATCTCAGGGGGTCCCGGGGAGCTGTTTTTT. Translated, it gives CASISGGPGELFF.